Below, one T cell receptor beta chain is given with its context. Germline loops: CDR1 MDHEN, CDR2 SYDVKM. The J segment lost 3 bases and the V segment lost 5 bases, leaving 24 bases of the junction unmatched. The CDR3 consists of 20 residues. The sample is drawn from a study of blood T cell repertoires in COVID-19. Assay used: immunoSEQ multiplex PCR; TCRdb lists only in-frame clones, some missing. The table has 65,000 to 85,000 clones, 65% to 85% seen once; the top ten hold about 5%. The sample comprised peripheral blood. The chain recombines TRBV28 with TRBJ1-2; 7 positions agree with TRBD1. The clonotype originates from a man in his fifties with active COVID-19. This CDR3 is CASSEYLGTGEGQSYYGYTF. The CDR3 DNA is TGTGCCAGCAGTGAATATTTAGGGACGGGAGAGGGACAGAGCTACTATGGCTACACCTTC.